What follows describes a single TCR beta chain. As yet, its antigen is unknown. TCRdb re-analysed the RT-PCR reads in MiXCR, keeping a single row per CDR3 protein. The table records some 640,000 distinct CDR3 sequences, around 14% of them present only once. The germline V and J ends were trimmed by 2 bases and 5 bases, with 13 bases remaining between them. This CDR3 comprises 14 residues. CDR1 is SGHRS, CDR2 YFSETQ, per germline. These data come from a study of response to subunit inactivated influenza vaccine. The study, taken as a whole, reports: Every seasonal influenza vaccination brings in few new T cells, the authors suggested.

The V call is TRBV5-1, the J call TRBJ1-1; D unresolved. The sequence came from a man between 45 and 60 years old who received an inactivated influenza vaccine. Material: PBMCs from blood, obtained less than 15 days before vaccination. The CDR3 DNA reads TGCGCCAGCAGCTTCCGGGAGAGGGAGACTGAAGCTTTCTTT. It encodes CASSFRERETEAFF.